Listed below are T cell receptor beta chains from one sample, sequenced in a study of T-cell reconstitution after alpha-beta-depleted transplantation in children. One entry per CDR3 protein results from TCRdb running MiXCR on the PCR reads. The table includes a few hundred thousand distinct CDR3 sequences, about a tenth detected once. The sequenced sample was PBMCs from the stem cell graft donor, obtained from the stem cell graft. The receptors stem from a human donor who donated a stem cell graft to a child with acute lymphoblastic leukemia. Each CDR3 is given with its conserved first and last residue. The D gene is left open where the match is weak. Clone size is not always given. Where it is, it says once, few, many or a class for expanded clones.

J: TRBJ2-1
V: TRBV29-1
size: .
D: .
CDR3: CSVETGNEQFF
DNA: TGCAGCGTTGAAACGGGAAATGAGCAGTTCTTC

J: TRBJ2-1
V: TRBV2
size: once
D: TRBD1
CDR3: CASLLGTGSYNEQFF
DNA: TGTGCCAGCCTGCTAGGGACAGGGAGTTACAATGAGCAGTTCTTC

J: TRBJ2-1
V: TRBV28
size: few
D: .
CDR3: CASTLRGNEQFF
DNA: TGTGCCAGCACCTTGCGCGGAAATGAGCAGTTCTTC

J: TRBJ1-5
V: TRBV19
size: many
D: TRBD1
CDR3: CASSARGTGRSNQPQHF
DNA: TGTGCCAGTAGTGCCCGGGGGACAGGGCGTAGCAATCAGCCCCAGCATTTT

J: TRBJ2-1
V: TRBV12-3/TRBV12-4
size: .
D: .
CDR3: CASSIGTIEQFF
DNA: TGTGCCAGCAGTATAGGGACCATTGAGCAGTTCTTC

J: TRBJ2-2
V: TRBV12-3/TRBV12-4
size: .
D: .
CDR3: CASSLRVGVNTGELFF
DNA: TGTGCCAGCAGTCTAAGGGTGGGGGTGAACACCGGGGAGCTGTTTTTT

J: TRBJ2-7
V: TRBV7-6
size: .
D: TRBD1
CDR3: CASSSWDRDYEQYF
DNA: TGTGCCAGCAGCTCGTGGGACAGGGACTACGAGCAGTACTTC

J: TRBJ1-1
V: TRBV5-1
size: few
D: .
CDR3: CASSPPTPSTEAFF
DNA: TGCGCCAGCAGCCCGCCCACCCCCAGTACTGAAGCTTTCTTT

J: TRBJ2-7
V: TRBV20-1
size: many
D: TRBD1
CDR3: CSASGRMSTGAYEQYF
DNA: TGCAGTGCTAGCGGGAGAATGTCGACAGGGGCCTACGAGCAGTACTTC

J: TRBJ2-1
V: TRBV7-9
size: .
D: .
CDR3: CAVTETGRGISNEQFF
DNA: TGTGCCGTAACTGAGACAGGCCGAGGAATCAGCAATGAGCAGTTCTTC

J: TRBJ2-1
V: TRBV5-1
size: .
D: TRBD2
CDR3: CASSTGTSGGADEQFF
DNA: TGCGCCAGCAGCACCGGGACTAGCGGGGGGGCCGATGAGCAGTTCTTC

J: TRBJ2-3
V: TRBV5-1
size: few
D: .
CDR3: CASRLGDSLTDTQYF
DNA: TGCGCCAGCAGATTGGGAGACAGCCTCACAGATACGCAGTATTTT

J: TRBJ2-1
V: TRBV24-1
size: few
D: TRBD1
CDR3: CATSGGQRYNEQFF
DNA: TGTGCCACCAGTGGGGGACAGAGGTACAATGAGCAGTTCTTC

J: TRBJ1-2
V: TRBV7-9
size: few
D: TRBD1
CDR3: CASSTSGTGGYYGYTF
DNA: TGTGCCAGCAGCACATCCGGGACAGGGGGATACTATGGCTACACCTTC

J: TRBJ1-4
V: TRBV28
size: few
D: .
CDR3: CASSFSFGGEKLFF
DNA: TGTGCCAGCAGTTTTAGTTTCGGAGGGGAAAAACTGTTTTTT

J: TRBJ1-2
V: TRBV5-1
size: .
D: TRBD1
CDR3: CASSWGQGSGYTF
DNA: TGCGCCAGCAGCTGGGGACAGGGAAGCGGCTACACCTTC

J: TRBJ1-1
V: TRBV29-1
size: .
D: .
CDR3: CSALPRGPDAEAFF
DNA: TGCAGCGCTTTACCCCGTGGACCGGACGCTGAAGCTTTCTTT

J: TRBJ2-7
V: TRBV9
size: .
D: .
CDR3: CASSGGGQPLYEQYF
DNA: TGTGCCAGCAGCGGTGGGGGGCAGCCTCTCTACGAGCAGTACTTC

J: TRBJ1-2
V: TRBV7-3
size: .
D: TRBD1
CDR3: CASSPLTGVNYGYTF
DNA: TGTGCCAGCAGCCCCCTGACAGGGGTCAACTATGGCTACACCTTC

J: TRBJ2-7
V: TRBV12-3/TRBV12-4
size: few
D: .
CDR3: CASSLSGLNGRQYF
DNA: TGTGCCAGCAGTTTAAGCGGACTTAACGGGCGGCAGTACTTC

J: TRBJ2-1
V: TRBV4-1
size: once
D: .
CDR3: CASSQDPQVASSYNEQFF
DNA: TGCGCCAGCAGCCAAGACCCACAGGTAGCAAGCTCCTACAATGAGCAGTTCTTC

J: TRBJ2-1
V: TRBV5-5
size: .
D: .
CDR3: CASTRSSYNEQFF
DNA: TGTGCCAGCACGAGGAGCTCCTACAATGAGCAGTTCTTC

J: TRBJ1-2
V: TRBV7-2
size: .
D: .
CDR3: CASKKGGDSYGYTF
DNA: TGTGCCAGCAAGAAGGGAGGCGATAGCTATGGCTACACCTTC

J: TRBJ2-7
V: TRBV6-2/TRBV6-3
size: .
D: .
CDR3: CASSYSEGQANGQYF
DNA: TGTGCCAGCAGTTACTCAGAGGGGCAGGCGAACGGGCAGTACTTC

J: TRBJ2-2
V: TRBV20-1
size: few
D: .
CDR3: CSARDVLVLPGELFF
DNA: TGCAGTGCTAGAGATGTGCTAGTCTTGCCCGGGGAGCTGTTTTTT

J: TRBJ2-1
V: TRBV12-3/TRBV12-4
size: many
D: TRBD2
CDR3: CASHSGRPYNEQFF
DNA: TGTGCCAGCCATAGCGGGAGGCCCTACAATGAGCAGTTCTTC

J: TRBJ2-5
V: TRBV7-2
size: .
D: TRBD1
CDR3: CASSFNRGLETQYF
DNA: TGTGCCAGCAGCTTTAACAGGGGGCTGGAGACCCAGTACTTC

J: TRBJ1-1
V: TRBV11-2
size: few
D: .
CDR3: CASSRPTGWNTEAFF
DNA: TGTGCCAGCAGCCGCCCGACAGGCTGGAACACTGAAGCTTTCTTT

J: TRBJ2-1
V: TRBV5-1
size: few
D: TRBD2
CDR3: CASSPGLAGAPQGEQFF
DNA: TGCGCCAGCAGCCCGGGACTAGCGGGAGCCCCCCAGGGTGAGCAGTTCTTC

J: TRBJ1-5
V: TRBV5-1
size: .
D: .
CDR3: CASSLRGNDQPQHF
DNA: TGCGCCAGCAGCTTGCGGGGCAATGATCAGCCCCAGCATTTT

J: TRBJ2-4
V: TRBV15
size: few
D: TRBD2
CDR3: CATSATGLAYIQYF
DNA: TGTGCCACCAGCGCTACGGGACTAGCATACATTCAGTACTTC

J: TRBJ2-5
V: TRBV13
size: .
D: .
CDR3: CASSDWNGQETQYF
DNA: TGTGCCAGCAGCGATTGGAACGGTCAAGAGACCCAGTACTTC

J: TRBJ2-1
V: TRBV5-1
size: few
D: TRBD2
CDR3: CASSPSSGTGYNEQFF
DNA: TGCGCCAGCAGCCCCTCTAGCGGGACCGGCTACAATGAGCAGTTCTTC

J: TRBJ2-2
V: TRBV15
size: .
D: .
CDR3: CATSREGDLTGEPFF
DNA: TGTGCCACCAGCAGAGAGGGGGATTTGACCGGGGAGCCGTTTTTT

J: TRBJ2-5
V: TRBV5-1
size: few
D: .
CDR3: CASSLYARALQETQYF
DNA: TGCGCCAGCAGCTTGTATGCCAGAGCCTTACAAGAGACCCAGTACTTC

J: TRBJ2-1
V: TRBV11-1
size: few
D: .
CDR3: CASSIDRSYNEQFF
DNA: TGTGCCAGCAGCATAGACAGGTCCTACAATGAGCAGTTCTTC

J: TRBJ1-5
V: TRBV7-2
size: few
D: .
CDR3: CASSLASSSNQPQHF
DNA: TGTGCCAGCAGCTTAGCTTCTTCGAGCAATCAGCCCCAGCATTTT

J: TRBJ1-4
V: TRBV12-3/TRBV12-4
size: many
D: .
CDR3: CASLQAEKLFF
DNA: TGTGCCAGCCTCCAGGCAGAAAAACTGTTTTTT

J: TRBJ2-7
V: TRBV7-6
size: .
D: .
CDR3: CASSLRVSGTHVDEQYF
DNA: TGTGCCAGCAGCTTACGGGTTTCCGGGACCCATGTGGACGAGCAGTACTTC

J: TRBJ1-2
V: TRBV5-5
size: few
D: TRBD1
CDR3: CASSLRGTGGHGYTF
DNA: TGTGCCAGCAGCCTGCGAGGGACAGGGGGGCATGGCTACACCTTC

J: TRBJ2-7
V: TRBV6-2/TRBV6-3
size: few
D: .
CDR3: CASSYYVTYEQYF
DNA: TGTGCCAGCAGTTACTATGTAACGTACGAGCAGTACTTC

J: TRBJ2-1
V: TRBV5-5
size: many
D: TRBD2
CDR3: CASSGHRTSGSNEQFF
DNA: TGTGCCAGCAGCGGACACCGGACTAGCGGGAGCAATGAGCAGTTCTTC

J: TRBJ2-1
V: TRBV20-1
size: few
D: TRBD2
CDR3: CSAGTSGSIDEQFF
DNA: TGCAGTGCTGGGACTAGCGGGAGTATCGATGAGCAGTTCTTC

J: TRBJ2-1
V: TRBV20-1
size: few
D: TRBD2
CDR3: CSARERTSRLNEQFF
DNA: TGCAGTGCTAGAGAACGGACTAGCCGGTTAAATGAGCAGTTCTTC

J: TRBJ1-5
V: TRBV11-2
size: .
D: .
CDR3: CASSADTNQPQHF
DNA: TGTGCCAGCAGCGCCGACACGAATCAGCCCCAGCATTTT

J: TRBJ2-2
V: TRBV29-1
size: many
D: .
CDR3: CSGQGRGTGELFF
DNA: TGCAGCGGACAGGGGCGGGGGACCGGGGAGCTGTTTTTT

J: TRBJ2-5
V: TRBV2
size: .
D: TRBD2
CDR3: CASNGLAGETQYF
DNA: TGTGCCAGCAACGGGCTAGCGGGAGAGACCCAGTACTTC

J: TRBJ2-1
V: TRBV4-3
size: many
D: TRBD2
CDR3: CASSQVSAGANEQFF
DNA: TGCGCCAGCAGCCAAGTCTCAGCGGGAGCCAATGAGCAGTTCTTC